The next 16 T cell receptor beta chains were all read from a single sample in a study of Graves' ophthalmopathy and Graves' hyperthyroidism listed by TCRdb under 2018. The data were produced on an Illumina HiSeq 2000. For repertoire sequencing, the TCR beta CDR3 regions were amplified from RNA transcripts. A first-round RT-PCR used HTBI primers with the Qiagen OneStep RT-PCR kit, followed by a second-round multiplex PCR, size selection and purification. The public reads were reprocessed in TCRdb via fastp at Q25 and MiXCR, keeping in-frame beta chains. Identical CDR3 protein sequences are pooled into one entry, listed with their most common genes and DNA. The sample data list more than 1,000,000 distinct CDR3 sequences, and about 35% of these were observed just once. The ten largest clonotypes hold more than 9.5% of the sample. Specimen: peripheral blood or thyroid tissue (not recorded which). The source is an adult man with Graves' hyperthyroidism.

The rearrangement uses TRBV7-9 and TRBJ2-5, with 9 positions matching TRBD2. J gave up 3 bases and V 5 bases, and 7 bases lay outside the gene matches. The CDR3 is made up of 15 amino acids. Germline-derived CDR1 and CDR2 are SEHNR and FQNEAQ (reference sequence). The CDR3 spells CASSTWSSGEETQYF. In nucleotides, the CDR3 is TGTGCCAGCAGCACATGGTCTAGCGGGGAAGAGACCCAGTACTTC.

The CDR3: CASSFGLAGWDTQYF. In nucleotides, the CDR3 is TGTGCCAGCAGCTTCGGACTAGCGGGATGGGATACGCAGTATTTT. This chain uses TRBV11-2 with TRBJ2-3; the match to TRBD2 covers 12 bases. With V trimmed by 3 bases and J by 6 bases, 4 bases remained unmatched. The CDR3 is made up of 15 amino acids. Germline V gene lookup returns CDR1 SGHAT and CDR2 FQNNGV.

V usage is TRBV7-9 and J usage is TRBJ2-5, with 7 nucleotides matching TRBD1. Unmatched junction bases numbered 12, after V lost 6 bases and J lost 5 bases. Germline CDR1 and CDR2: SEHNR and FQNEAQ (reference sequence). CDR3 size: 15 residues. The CDR3 is CASSEWDRRGETQYF. CDR3 DNA: TGTGCCAGCAGTGAATGGGACAGAAGAGGGGAGACCCAGTACTTC.

In its sample, this clonotype was seen many times. The J gene is TRBJ2-7, the V gene TRBV15, with D maybe TRBD2 (6 bases). V dropped 2 bases and J dropped 2 bases, with 16 bases sitting between them. The germline CDR1 and CDR2 sequences are LNHNV and YYDKDF (reference sequence). The CDR3 spans 16 residues. The CDR3 bases are TGTGCCACCAGCAGAACCCCTGGCGGGATTCCCTACGAGCAGTACTTC. This encodes CATSRTPGGIPYEQYF.

This clonotype was seen a few times. The chain joins TRBV7-2 to TRBJ1-5, with a tentative D call TRBD1 (6 bases). Germline assignment: CDR1 SGHTA and CDR2 FQGNSA. The CDR3 runs to 15 residues. V lost 4 bases to trimming and J lost 3 bases, with 13 bases between them. The CDR3 is CASSSEGGNNQPQHF. The CDR3 bases are TGTGCCAGCAGCTCCGAAGGGGGGAACAATCAGCCCCAGCATTTT.

On this clonotype itself: A read error is possible here, since a much larger clone lies one base away. J is TRBJ1-1 and V is TRBV20-1; tentative D call: TRBD1 (6 bases). The CDR3 contains 14 residues. V gave up 6 bases and J gave up 1 base, with 15 bases separating them. From germline, CDR1 is DFQATT and CDR2 SNEGSKA (reference sequence). CDR3 DNA sequence: TGCAGTGCGATGAGGGGGGCATCGAACACTGAAGCTTTCTTT. It specifies CSAMRGASNTEAFF.

This clonotype was detected ten times or more. CDR3 protein: CASSFSGGGEQYF. The CDR3 bases are TGTGCCAGCAGTTTTTCGGGGGGCGGTGAGCAGTACTTC. V gene TRBV12-3 or TRBV12-4 combines with J gene TRBJ2-7; the D gene is possibly TRBD2 (7 bases). The CDR3 loop spans 13 amino acids. The V and J ends lost 3 bases and 7 bases respectively, with 13 bases between them.

This clonotype has only one observation. V is TRBV19 and J is TRBJ2-6, with 7 bases identical to TRBD1. V dropped 2 bases and J dropped 12; count of bases not matched to a gene: 10. There are 15 residues in the CDR3. Germline V gene lookup returns CDR1 LNHDA and CDR2 SQIVND (reference sequence). CDR3 in amino acids: CASSIRGTGDTVLTF. CDR3 DNA sequence: TGTGCCAGTAGTATAAGGGGAACAGGGGACACCGTCCTGACTTTC.

The V and J genes are TRBV11-2 and TRBJ2-2; tentative D call: TRBD2 (5 bases). Trimming took off 8 bases at V and 4 bases at J, with 17 bases between the two ends. The CDR3 is made up of 15 amino acids. The germline gives CDR1 SGHAT, CDR2 FQNNGV. CDR3 DNA: TGTGCCAGCGGGTTCGCCGGGGTTAGCACCGGGGAGCTGTTTTTT. As protein: CASGFAGVSTGELFF. The whole variable domain, remainder taken from reference TRBV11-2 and TRBJ2-2, is EAGVAQSPRYKIIEKRQSVAFWCNPISGHATLYWYQQILGQGPKLLIQFQNNGVVDDSQLPKDRFSAERLKGVDSTLKIQPAKLEDSAVYLCASGFAGVSTGELFFGEGSRLTVL.

The chain is built from TRBV5-6 and TRBJ2-5; 7 bases map to TRBD1. This CDR3 contains 15 residues. CDR1 and CDR2 from the germline V gene are SGHDT and YYEEEE. V shed 10 bases, J shed 1 base, and the junction held 13 bases outside the gene matches. This CDR3 is CAWSVFRGTQETQYF. DNA for the CDR3: TGTGCCTGGAGTGTATTCAGGGGGACCCAAGAGACCCAGTACTTC.

This clonotype was recorded many times. The chain has TRBV20-1 and TRBJ2-5; no clear D. Germline CDR1 reads DFQATT; CDR2 reads SNEGSKA (reference sequence). This CDR3 has 12 residues. Deletions cut 5 bases from V and 5 bases from J, with 12 bases between. The chain's CDR3 is CSAPASRETQYF. The CDR3 nucleotides are TGCAGTGCTCCCGCCAGTCGGGAGACCCAGTACTTC.

This clonotype was recorded a few times. The chain joins TRBV11-2 to TRBJ2-2, with TRBD1 identical over 7 bases. Germline values: CDR1 SGHAT, CDR2 FQNNGV. The length of the CDR3 is 16 residues. J gave up 7 bases and V 4 bases, and 12 bases lay outside the gene matches. This CDR3 reads CASSSRRDSTVGELFF. The CDR3 region has the DNA TGTGCCAGCAGCTCGCGACGGGACAGTACGGTCGGGGAGCTGTTTTTT.

This clonotype has at least ten counts. The rearrangement joins TRBV29-1 to TRBJ2-7, with D perhaps assigned TRBD1 or TRBD2 (6 bases each). Trimming took 5 bases from V and 0 from J, leaving 11 bases between them. This CDR3 region has 13 residues. Germline CDR1 and CDR2: SQVTM and ANQGSEA. CDR3 nucleotide sequence: TGCAGCGTTTCAGGAGGGGGCTCCTACGAGCAGTACTTC. Translation: CSVSGGGSYEQYF.

This clonotype was counted at least ten times. The gene calls are TRBV7-9 and TRBJ2-7; TRBD1 agrees at 8 bases. With V trimmed by 5 bases and J by 5 bases, 5 bases remained unmatched. The CDR3 length is 13 residues. The V gene's germline CDR1 is SEHNR and CDR2 FQNEAQ (reference sequence). This CDR3 reads CASSRMTGDEQYF. CDR3 bases: TGTGCCAGCAGCAGGATGACAGGGGACGAGCAGTACTTC. Complete variable domain (other parts from reference TRBV7-9 and TRBJ2-7): DTGVSQNPRHKITKRGQNVTFRCDPISEHNRLYWYRQTLGQGPEFLTYFQNEAQLEKSRLLSDRFSAERPKGSFSTLEIQRTEQGDSAMYLCASSRMTGDEQYFGPGTRLTVT.

This clonotype was counted only a few times. V gene TRBV5-4 combines with J gene TRBJ2-5; D possibly corresponds to TRBD1 (5 bases). Germline loops: CDR1 SGHNT, CDR2 YYREEE (reference sequence). Trimming took 0 bases from V and 5 from J, leaving 14 bases between them. The CDR3 loop spans 15 amino acids. CDR3 sequence reads: CASSLGGHGRETQYF. The CDR3 DNA follows: TGTGCCAGCAGCTTGGGGGGCCACGGGCGGGAGACCCAGTACTTC.

This clonotype was seen repeatedly, ten times or more. This chain links TRBV11-2 with TRBJ2-7, with a tentative D call TRBD1 (6 bases). V was shortened by 6 bases and J by 5 bases, with 14 bases between the two germline ends. The CDR3 runs 13 residues. Per germline, CDR1 SGHAT and CDR2 FQNNGV. The CDR3 region has the DNA TGTGCCAGCAGACGACAGGTGGACCACGAGCAGTACTTC. It yields the protein CASRRQVDHEQYF.